What follows are 7 T cell receptor beta chains derived from one specimen sequenced in a study of Ad26.COV2.S vaccination and SARS-CoV-2 variants. Sequencing was performed with immunoSEQ multiplex PCR; in TCRdb, only in-frame clones are kept and a portion is missing. The data hold about 240,000 clones, with roughly 88% observed a single time. Noted treatment: some 19 received Ad26.COV2.S at low or high dose, single or two shots; about 5 received placebo; per-sample allocation not given. The samples date from day 63 after the first vaccine or placebo injection. The starting material was peripheral blood, obtained in a trial of Ad26.COV2.S vaccine versus placebo. These receptors were taken from a person between 18 and 65 years old who received the Ad26.COV2.S COVID-19 vaccine or a placebo.

The rearrangement links TRBV6-1 to TRBJ2-3; 9 bases are a match to TRBD2. This CDR3 is built from 19 residues. Trimming removed 1 base from V and 4 bases from J; junction bases left unmatched: 15. Germline-derived CDR1 and CDR2 are MNHNS and SASEGT. The CDR3 reads CASSEVTRGGAIISDTQYF. The CDR3 nucleotides read TGTGCCAGCAGTGAAGTAACGCGCGGGGGGGCGATTATATCAGATACGCAGTATTTT.

This clone was seen only a few times. The chain employs TRBV7-6 and TRBJ2-7; D gene uncertain. With 6 bases removed from V and 2 bases from J, the gap between germline ends came to 17 bases. The germline V gene encodes CDR1 SGHVS and CDR2 FNYEAQ. CDR3 length: 15 amino acids. CDR3 in DNA: TGTGCCAGCAGTCGTACAGATGGAGCGACCTACGAGCAGTACTTC. Its translation is CASSRTDGATYEQYF.

The rearrangement uses TRBV10-3 and TRBJ2-2; D gene ambiguous. CDR1 ENHRY and CDR2 SYGVKD come from the germline V gene. The CDR3 extends over 14 amino acids. V lost 3 bases and J lost 7, with 12 bases in between. The CDR3 loop reads CAISDGMVGGELFF. The CDR3 coding sequence is TGTGCCATCAGTGACGGTATGGTGGGCGGGGAGCTGTTTTTT.

The J gene is TRBJ1-1, the V gene TRBV19; D perhaps matches TRBD1 (6 bases). Germline assignment: CDR1 LNHDA and CDR2 SQIVND (reference sequence). This CDR3 is built from 16 residues. The V end was cut by 1 base, the J end by 3 bases, with 15 bases between. The CDR3 reads CASSIARGGRDTEAFF. The CDR3 DNA sequence: TGTGCCAGTAGTATAGCCCGAGGGGGGAGAGACACTGAAGCTTTCTTT.

The chain is built from TRBV6-1 and TRBJ1-2; D gene ambiguous. The CDR3 covers 14 residues. The V end lost 0 bases, the J end lost 3 bases, and 8 bases lay between the germline ends. Germline V CDR1 and CDR2: MNHNS, SASEGT. In DNA form, the CDR3 reads TGTGCCAGCAGTGAAGCAGGCGGACACTATGGCTACACCTTC. Translation gives CASSEAGGHYGYTF.

V is TRBV9 and J is TRBJ2-3; 9 nucleotides match TRBD1. From germline, CDR1 is SGDLS and CDR2 YYNGEE. The ends lost 4 bases at V and 1 base at J; junction bases unmatched: 4. The CDR3 extends over 15 amino acids. DNA for the CDR3: TGTGCCAGCAGCCCCCGGACAGGGGGCACAGATACGCAGTATTTT. It yields the protein CASSPRTGGTDTQYF. The full variable domain, with the rest looked up from reference TRBV9 and TRBJ2-3, is DSGVTQTPKHLITATGQRVTLRCSPRSGDLSVYWYQQSLDQGLQFLIQYYNGEERAKGNILERFSAQQFPDLHSELNLSSLELGDSALYFCASSPRTGGTDTQYFGPGTRLTVL.

The chain employs TRBV28 and TRBJ2-7; D might be TRBD2 (7 bases). Germline V gives CDR1 MDHEN, CDR2 SYDVKM. V was shortened by 6 bases and J by 5 bases, with 23 bases between the two germline ends. CDR3 length: 16 amino acids. The CDR3 sequence: CASSLGGGDISDEQYF. CDR3 bases: TGTGCCAGCAGCCTCGGAGGGGGGGATATTTCGGACGAGCAGTACTTC.